The entry below describes one T cell receptor beta chain. Its antigen is not identified. PCR involved 60 Vbeta and 13 Jbeta primers. This table comes from immunoSEQ multiplex PCR, and its TCRdb copy is limited to in-frame clones, with some not included. This table holds approximately 85,000 clones, roughly 60% found once. This record comes from a study of cytomegalovirus exposure and HLA in healthy donors. Study as a whole: Drawn from HLA-typed donors, approximately 85 million unique TCRs were held in an early data release. Across some 400 genotyped donors, roughly 80% landed in the Caucasian-associated ancestry cluster. Study-wide findings and caveats: Altogether, about 160 TCR beta chains were recorded as cytomegalovirus-associated. Because they were indistinguishable, some V segments, including TRBV6-2 and TRBV6-3, were excluded.

CDR3 length: 16 residues. V shed 4 bases and J 1 base; nucleotides not matched to a gene: 9. The germline CDR1 and CDR2 sequences are SGHNT and YYREEE (reference sequence). The sequence came from a woman younger than 45 in good health and CMV-seropositive. The specimen sequenced was PBMCs. V usage is TRBV5-4 and J usage is TRBJ2-5, with TRBD2 matching 8 bases. CDR3 protein: CASSPGSGGFQETQYF. Written as DNA, the CDR3 is TGTGCCAGCAGCCCTGGGAGCGGGGGCTTCCAAGAGACCCAGTACTTC.